The 4 T cell receptor beta chains below were found in one sample sequenced in a study of T cells in Graves' hyperthyroidism and ophthalmopathy. The CDR3 regions of TCR beta were amplified from RNA transcripts. The HTBI set primed first-round TCR CDR3 RT-PCR. In TCRdb, the multiplex PCR reads were re-called with MiXCR into one record per CDR3 protein. The table shows about 300,000 distinct CDR3 sequences, with less than 30% occurring only once. Sequenced material: blood. These receptors came from a man between 35 and 55 years old with Graves' hyperthyroidism that later progressed to Graves' ophthalmopathy.

This clonotype was counted at least ten times. The CDR3 DNA sequence: TGTGCCAGCAGTGAAGCTGGCAGGGGGCAAGTGAACATTCAGTACTTC. This gives the protein CASSEAGRGQVNIQYF. This sequence joins TRBV2 and TRBJ2-4; 8 bases are shared with TRBD1. Germline CDR1 and CDR2: SNHLY and FYNNEI. The CDR3 runs 16 residues. J gave up 7 bases and V 0 bases, and 8 bases lay outside the gene matches.

The gene calls are TRBV10-3 and TRBJ1-2; D gene ambiguous. CDR1 and CDR2 (germline): ENHRY, SYGVKD. Between the trimmed V and J ends, which lost 5 bases and 0 bases, there was a span of 19 bases. The CDR3 runs to 17 residues. CDR3 DNA: TGTGCCATCAGTACACTTTCGCCAGCAGCCTCTAACTATGGCTACACCTTC. This encodes CAISTLSPAASNYGYTF.

This clonotype was seen at least ten times. This chain joins TRBV6-5 and TRBJ1-1; no clear D gene. Per germline, CDR1 MNHEY and CDR2 SVGAGI. The V end lost 2 bases, the J end lost 6 bases, and 4 bases lay between the germline ends. This CDR3 contains 11 residues. CDR3 amino acids: CASSYHAEAFF. CDR3 bases: TGTGCCAGCAGTTACCACGCTGAAGCTTTCTTT.

There are many counts of this clonotype. The rearrangement joins TRBV29-1 to TRBJ2-7; D gene uncertain. The CDR3 sequence is 11 residues long. The V end was cut by 4 bases, the J end by 2 bases, with 6 bases between. Per the germline V gene, CDR1 is SQVTM and CDR2 is ANQGSEA. CDR3: CSVVEAYEQYF. The CDR3 DNA is TGCAGCGTTGTCGAAGCCTACGAGCAGTACTTC.